This T cell receptor (beta chain) was observed in a study of Ad26.COV2.S vaccination and SARS-CoV-2 variants (dated by TCRdb to the early 2020s). A note on the overall study: Vaccine-arm donors came from COV1001, a multicentre, randomized, double-blind, placebo-controlled phase I-IIa trial of Ad26.COV2.S in healthy adults. Ad26.COV2.S was given intramuscularly at 5x10^10 or 1x10^11 viral particles, as a single shot or as two shots 56 days apart. TCRbeta repertoire sequencing served as the tool for gauging how specific and how broad the SARS-CoV-2-reactive T cell receptors were following Ad26.COV2.S vaccination. The TCR-sequenced set comprised around 30 samples: around 20 Ad26.COV2.S vaccine recipients, 5 placebo recipients and 8 SARS-CoV-2 convalescent individuals. Participants in the trial were split at random into five groups of five each, receiving low-dose or high-dose Ad26.COV2.S once or twice, or else placebo on both occasions. Investigators did not know the trial group allocation while performing experiments and assessing outcomes. Overall study outcomes, separate from this receptor: Vaccine and placebo recipients had similar non-spike TCR breadth, a finding consistent with the vaccine containing only spike. The study was not powered for comparison of responses between vaccine doses or regimens. The authors noted that total T cell responses may have been underestimated by the TCR breadth and depth analyses. Higher spike-specific TCR breadth was observed in Ad26.COV2.S recipients than in placebo recipients (P = 0.0014). After vaccination, spike-specific CD8+ and CD4+ T cell responses were reported to show substantial breadth.

In this sample, this clone turned up once. Its binding antigen is unknown. The input lacks base qualities; no much larger clone sits a single base away. This sample includes further DNA sequences coding for the same CDR3. The CDR3 has 14 amino acids, counting the end cysteine and phenylalanine. Only the CDR3 region is kept as DNA, spanning 42 bases read in frame from base 1. CDR1 and CDR2 are read off the germline V gene as SGHRS and YFSETQ. Ends trimmed: V by 3 bases, J by 2 bases; bases unmatched to a gene: 3. The immunoSEQ Assay was the method used to sequence TCRbeta CDR3 regions. After extraction, genomic DNA underwent amplification by bias-controlled multiplex PCR, followed by high-throughput sequencing. The paper's data handling went like this. To quantify the absolute abundance of every unique TCRbeta CDR3 region, sequences were collapsed and filtered. T cell fraction was estimated by normalization of TCRbeta template counts to usable DNA, with usable DNA being measured through amplification of reference genes present in all nucleated cells. Repertoire TCRs were annotated as SARS-CoV-2-specific by exact matching of V gene, CDR3 amino acid sequence and J gene to a known reactive TCR set. The reference SARS-CoV-2 TCR set came from MIRA and was filtered for enrichment in COVID-19-positive ImmuneCODE repertoires, removing public or cross-reactive TCRs. Drawing on the MIRA antigens, annotated TCRs were analysed further at the level of specific ORF or position within ORF. Breadth was defined as the number of annotated unique rearrangements divided by the total number of unique productive rearrangements, and depth was defined as the summed frequency of the annotated unique rearrangements. Two-sided Wilcoxon rank-sum tests were used to compare TCR breadth between groups. TCRdb provides this immuneACCESS table in a form limited to in-frame rearrangements. Some clones are lacking; in checked studies, under half of them reflect an unresolved V gene, and why the rest are absent is not known. V and J calls and clone size come straight from that table; D and trimming were deduced from the DNA. The sample table lists roughly 400,000 clones, 80% to 95% of them with a count of one. The top ten hold more than 1.5% of the sample.

Per the publication, the treatment or condition label means: 15 to 20 received Ad26.COV2.S at low or high dose, single or two shots; about 5 received placebo; per-sample allocation not given. Repertoires of vaccine and placebo recipients were sequenced from samples collected on day 63 after the first injection. Between 29 July and 7 August 2020, Cohort 1b enrolled about 27 adults aged 18-55 years at one site in Boston, USA. Ad26.COV2.S was a replication-incompetent adenovirus type 26 vector expressing a prefusion-stabilized SARS-CoV-2 spike protein from the original Wuhan strain. The starting material was peripheral blood, obtained in a trial of Ad26.COV2.S vaccine versus placebo. This clonotype was obtained from a person between 18 and 60 years old who received the Ad26.COV2.S COVID-19 vaccine or a placebo. The receptor chain draws on TRBV5-1 and TRBJ2-3; 7 central nucleotides agree with TRBD1. The sequenced DNA is TGCGCCAGCAGCTCCGGGACAGTCACAGATACGCAGTATTTT. The translation is CASSSGTVTDTQYF.